Sequencing of this T cell receptor beta chain was carried out in a study of naive and memory T cell subsets. Amplification of ligated cDNA took four PCR rounds with SP2 and nested alpha and beta constant primers. In TCRdb, the UMI-ligation and nested PCR reads were re-called with MiXCR into one record per CDR3 protein. The table shows more than 30,000 distinct CDR3 sequences, with 5.5% to 7.5% occurring only once. Treatment defined: skin biopsy from PPD injection site in Mantoux-positive individual. A UMI-containing oligonucleotide was joined by 3' ligation to the TCR cDNA template. V dropped 2 bases and J dropped 2; count of bases not matched to a gene: 6. The V gene's germline CDR1 is MGHRA and CDR2 YSYEKL. The CDR3 totals 16 residues. This clonotype was detected many times.

J is TRBJ2-1 and V is TRBV4-1; 7 bases map to TRBD2. The sequence derives from an adult in good health. Here the sequenced sample was skin, taken from a tuberculin skin test site. The CDR3 reads CASSQTSEGTYNEQFF. DNA for the CDR3: TGCGCCAGCAGCCAAACTAGCGAAGGTACCTACAATGAGCAGTTCTTC.